Listed here are 24 T cell receptor beta chains from one sample, sequenced in a study of cytomegalovirus exposure and HLA in healthy donors. PCR used 60 Vbeta primers and 13 Jbeta primers. Repertoires were generated with immunoSEQ multiplex PCR, while TCRdb's copy carries only in-frame clones and drops some. Among under 250,000 clones listed, 80% to 85% were seen once. The sequenced sample consisted of PBMCs. These receptors all stem from a woman aged 40 to 50 in good health and CMV-seronegative.

The CDR3 sequence: CASSERQYNEQFF. CDR3 in DNA: TGTGCCAGCAGTGAGAGACAGTACAATGAGCAGTTCTTC. This chain connects TRBV6-1 to TRBJ2-1, with D perhaps TRBD1 (5 bases). V was trimmed by 3 bases and J by 4 bases, leaving 7 bases between them. CDR1 and CDR2 from the germline V gene are MNHNS and SASEGT. The CDR3 consists of 13 residues.

The table lists this clone with a few counts. V and J are TRBV27 and TRBJ2-2, with D tentatively TRBD2 (6 bases). Germline V lookup: CDR1 MNHEY, CDR2 SMNVEV (reference sequence). The CDR3 has 16 residues. Trimming cost V 6 bases and J 0 bases, with 14 bases left between them. For the CDR3, the DNA is TGTGCCAGCAGAACACTAGCTAAGACGAACACCGGGGAGCTGTTTTTT. Its translation: CASRTLAKTNTGELFF.

The chain has TRBV19 and TRBJ1-3; D remains ambiguous. The V and J ends lost 3 bases and 0 bases respectively, with 6 bases between them. Looked up from germline, CDR1 is LNHDA and CDR2 is SQIVND (reference sequence). The CDR3 is 14 amino acids. The CDR3 is CASSIDNSGNTIYF. CDR3 DNA: TGTGCCAGTAGTATCGACAACTCTGGAAACACCATATATTTT.

This rearrangement joins TRBV27 to TRBJ1-1; TRBD1 might be the D (5 bases). The CDR3 extends over 15 amino acids. The germline gives CDR1 MNHEY, CDR2 SMNVEV (reference sequence). V shed 1 base and J shed 4 bases, with 13 bases lying between them. The CDR3 DNA is TGTGCCAGCAGTTTATTTTGGGGGAGGGGCACTGAAGCTTTCTTT. It yields the protein CASSLFWGRGTEAFF.

The chain combines TRBV5-6 with TRBJ1-2; 7 bases line up with TRBD1. With V trimmed by 4 bases and J by 2 bases, 8 bases remained unmatched. The length of the CDR3 is 15 residues. The germline V gene has CDR1 SGHDT and CDR2 YYEEEE. CDR3 bases: TGTGCCAGCAGCGGTAGGGGGCGATTGAACTATGGCTACACCTTC. It codes for CASSGRGRLNYGYTF.

The chain links TRBV5-5 to TRBJ1-4, with TRBD1 identical over 7 bases. Germline V gene sequence: CDR1 SGHKS, CDR2 YYEKEE (reference sequence). With 0 bases clipped from V and 13 bases from J, the junction kept 9 bases outside the gene matches. This CDR3 is 14 amino acids long. The CDR3 DNA follows: TGTGCCAGCAGCTTGGTTACAGGGGATCTCATACTGTTTTTT. Translation gives CASSLVTGDLILFF.

On this clone: The sample contains more than one DNA sequence encoding this CDR3. The chain is built from TRBV30 and TRBJ1-4; TRBD1 agrees at 7 bases. Germline loops: CDR1 GTSNPN, CDR2 SVGIG (reference sequence). This CDR3 comprises 14 residues. V was clipped by 3 bases and J by 2 bases; unmatched bases: 3. CDR3 sequence (DNA): TGTGCCTGGAGCCAGGGGGTTACTAATGAAAAACTGTTTTTT. Its translation: CAWSQGVTNEKLFF.

This sequence joins TRBV19 and TRBJ2-2; a possible D gene is TRBD1 (5 bases). The germline gives CDR1 LNHDA, CDR2 SQIVND (reference sequence). The CDR3 has 15 residues. V lost 7 bases and J lost 4, with 16 bases in between. In DNA form, the CDR3 reads TGTGCCAGTAATTATGGGGCAGGATTCACCGGGGAGCTGTTTTTT. Translated: CASNYGAGFTGELFF.

V and J are TRBV5-4 and TRBJ2-7, with D perhaps TRBD1 (7 bases). V was cut by 4 bases and J by 0 bases, with 14 bases left in between. Germline CDR1 is SGHNT and CDR2 is YYREEE (reference sequence). CDR3 length: 15 amino acids. As DNA, the CDR3 is TGTGCCAGCAGCATAAACAGGGGACTCTCCTACGAGCAGTACTTC. Amino acids: CASSINRGLSYEQYF. Full variable domain (remainder filled in from reference TRBV5-4 and TRBJ2-7): ETGVTQSPTHLIKTRGQQVTLRCSSQSGHNTVSWYQQALGQGPQFIFQYYREEENGRGNFPPRFSGLQFPNYSSELNVNALELDDSALYLCASSINRGLSYEQYFGPGTRLTVT.

About this clone itself: This specimen includes other DNA sequences encoding the same CDR3. This chain connects TRBV7-8 to TRBJ1-5; 7 bases line up with TRBD1. Losses at the gene ends were 1 base for V and 0 bases for J; bases not matched to a gene: 3. Germline V gene lookup returns CDR1 SGHVS and CDR2 FQNEAQ. The CDR3 spans 16 residues. The CDR3 loop reads CASSLEGAYSNQPQHF. The CDR3 bases are TGTGCCAGCAGCTTAGAGGGGGCTTATAGCAATCAGCCCCAGCATTTT.

The CDR3 loop is CASSQGVVIRGGNYGYTF. The CDR3 nucleotides read TGTGCCAGCAGCCAAGGGGTAGTCATTAGGGGGGGGAACTATGGCTACACCTTC. The chain uses TRBV4-2 and TRBJ1-2, with D perhaps TRBD1 (6 bases). This CDR3 has 18 residues. Germline CDR1 is LGHNA and CDR2 is YNFKEQ. Trimming took off 1 base at V and 2 bases at J, with 20 bases between the two ends.

The rearrangement joins TRBV27 to TRBJ2-1; TRBD2 agrees at 11 bases. CDR3 length: 13 amino acids. In germline, CDR1 is MNHEY, CDR2 SMNVEV (reference sequence). V was pared by 9 bases and J by 6 bases, with 4 bases of the junction left unmatched. The CDR3 DNA is TGTGCCAGTCGACTAGCGGGGCTCAATGAGCAGTTCTTC. Protein: CASRLAGLNEQFF.

The V call is TRBV6-5, the J call TRBJ2-7, with D possibly being TRBD2 (6 bases). Germline CDR1 MNHEY, CDR2 SVGAGI. CDR3 length equals 15 residues. The V gene lost 4 bases and the J gene lost 6 bases, with 19 bases spanning the gap. CDR3 coding DNA: TGTGCCAGCAGTTTAGGAGGGGCCTGGTCAAGCGAGCAGTACTTC. It is translated as CASSLGGAWSSEQYF.

The chain has TRBV7-9 and TRBJ1-2; 9 bases agree with TRBD1. The CDR3 sequence is 16 residues long. The germline V gene has CDR1 SEHNR and CDR2 FQNEAQ (reference sequence). V lost 1 base and J lost 7; bases outside the gene matches: 10. This chain's CDR3 is CASSLGLGQGGGGYTF. In DNA, the CDR3 is TGTGCCAGCAGCTTAGGCCTGGGACAGGGTGGCGGTGGCTACACCTTC.

This clone has more than one count but fewer than ten. This chain links TRBV29-1 with TRBJ2-7; D perhaps matches TRBD1 (6 bases). Deletions cut 6 bases from V and 5 bases from J, with 11 bases between. Germline loops: CDR1 SQVTM, CDR2 ANQGSEA. CDR3 length: 11 amino acids. CDR3 region: CSVGAGDEQYF. The CDR3 DNA follows: TGCAGCGTGGGGGCAGGGGACGAGCAGTACTTC.

The CDR3 here is CATQGTLSSGNTIYF. In DNA form, the CDR3 reads TGTGCCACCCAGGGGACGCTGAGCTCTGGAAACACCATATATTTT. The V call is TRBV28, the J call TRBJ1-3, with D possibly matching TRBD1 (6 bases). Germline CDR1 and CDR2: MDHEN and SYDVKM. Between the trimmed V and J ends, which lost 10 bases and 0 bases, there was a span of 16 bases. The CDR3 is 15 amino acids. Using reference TRBV28 and TRBJ1-3 for the parts outside the CDR3, the full variable domain is DVKVTQSSRYLVKRTGEKVFLECVQDMDHENMFWYRQDPGLGLRLIYFSYDVKMKEKGDIPEGYSVSREKKERFSLILESASTNQTSMYLCATQGTLSSGNTIYFGEGSWLTVV.

The table lists this clone with a few counts. The chain carries TRBV27 and TRBJ2-1, with D maybe TRBD2 (5 bases). The length of the CDR3 is 12 residues. Germline lookup yields CDR1 MNHEY and CDR2 SMNVEV (reference sequence). Trimming took off 3 bases at V and 10 bases at J, with 10 bases between the two ends. CDR3 DNA: TGTGCCAGCAGTTTCCCCGGGGTGGAGCAGTTCTTC. Translation: CASSFPGVEQFF.

V is TRBV5-1 and J is TRBJ2-7; maybe TRBD2 (6 bases). The CDR3 totals 15 residues. The germline gives CDR1 SGHRS, CDR2 YFSETQ. Trimming left V 0 bases short and J 2 bases short, with 12 bases between. This chain's CDR3 is CASSLATGGTYEQYF. Written as DNA, the CDR3 is TGCGCCAGCAGCTTGGCTACCGGGGGTACCTACGAGCAGTACTTC.

The chain uses TRBV27 and TRBJ1-6; no clear D gene. V shed 0 bases and J shed 6 bases, with 6 bases lying between them. There are 14 residues in the CDR3. Germline V gene lookup returns CDR1 MNHEY and CDR2 SMNVEV (reference sequence). The CDR3 coding sequence is TGTGCCAGCAGTTTATCCCAGATTAATTCACCCCTCCACTTT. Its protein product is CASSLSQINSPLHF.

The J gene is TRBJ2-5, the V gene TRBV6-5; D is perhaps TRBD1 (6 bases). The DNA end lines up better with TRBJ2-7; the J call may be wrong. Germline CDR1 reads MNHEY; CDR2 reads SVGAGI. The CDR3 length is 14 residues. CDR3 region: CASSKTQGIYEQYF. As DNA, the CDR3 is TGTGCCAGCAGTAAAACACAGGGAATTTACGAGCAGTACTTC.

CDR3 DNA: TGTGCCAGCAGTTTTTCTAGGAATTGGGATGAGCAGTTCTTC. Residues: CASSFSRNWDEQFF. The genes are TRBV27 and TRBJ2-1; D unresolved. Germline V CDR1 and CDR2: MNHEY, SMNVEV (reference sequence). V was clipped by 3 bases and J by 8 bases, with 14 bases between them. The CDR3 loop spans 14 amino acids.

The chain carries TRBV25-1 and TRBJ2-1; 13 bases align to TRBD2. V shed 5 bases and J 5 bases; nucleotides not matched to a gene: 9. CDR3 length equals 17 residues. CDR1 and CDR2 (germline): MGHDK, SYGVNS. The CDR3 DNA reads as TGTGCCAGCAGTCACCGACTAGCGGGAGGCCCAGACAATGAGCAGTTCTTC. This gives the protein CASSHRLAGGPDNEQFF. The full variable domain, its missing parts supplied by reference TRBV25-1 and TRBJ2-1, is EADIYQTPRYLVIGTGKKITLECSQTMGHDKMYWYQQDPGMELHLIHYSYGVNSTEKGDLSSESTVSRIRTEHFPLTLESARPSHTSQYLCASSHRLAGGPDNEQFFGPGTRLTVL.

The V gene is TRBV15, the J gene TRBJ2-4; perhaps TRBD1 as D (5 bases). This CDR3 has 16 residues. CDR1 and CDR2 from the germline V gene are LNHNV and YYDKDF (reference sequence). With 0 bases removed from V and 2 bases from J, the gap between germline ends came to 11 bases. CDR3 amino acids: CATSRERQIPKNIQYF. In DNA form, the CDR3 reads TGTGCCACCAGCAGAGAAAGACAGATCCCCAAAAACATTCAGTACTTC.

This chain connects TRBV27 to TRBJ2-7; D perhaps matches TRBD1 (5 bases). CDR1 and CDR2 from the germline V gene are MNHEY and SMNVEV (reference sequence). With 5 bases removed from V and 1 base from J, the gap between germline ends came to 9 bases. The CDR3 is 13 amino acids. Written as DNA, the CDR3 is TGTGCCAGCAGTAGGGGCATATCCTACGAGCAGTACTTC. This codes for CASSRGISYEQYF.